A selection of T cell receptor beta chains follows, all from one sample in a study of blood T cell repertoires in COVID-19. Method: immunoSEQ multiplex PCR; TCRdb's copy keeps in-frame clones and lacks some. The sample lists under 250,000 clones; more than 75% were seen once. The sample consisted of PBMCs or T cells enriched from blood (not recorded which). These receptors were taken from a man aged 25-45 years with acute COVID-19. Each CDR3 is given with its conserved first and last residue. Fields, in order: CDR3 DNA, CDR3 protein, clone size, J gene, V gene, D gene. D genes are given only for firm matches. Size is stated for part of the rows, as once, few or many counts, or as a class when the clone is expanded.

TGTGCCAGCAGTAGGGAGATTGCCGGAAACACCATATATTTT | CASSREIAGNTIYF | - | TRBJ1-3 | TRBV28 | -
TGTGCCAGCTCCTCCCCTAATCTACTAGAAAGTTTCGCAGATACGCAGTATTTT | CASSSPNLLESFADTQYF | - | TRBJ2-3 | TRBV9 | -
TGTGCCAGTACTAGAGGGTCGGACTCCGTAGGGGGCTACACCTTC | CASTRGSDSVGGYTF | - | TRBJ1-2 | TRBV19 | -
TGCGCCAGCAGCCTCAAATCAGGGAACCACGAGCAGTACTTC | CASSLKSGNHEQYF | - | TRBJ2-7 | TRBV5-1 | -
TGCAGTGCTAGTAACCTACAGGGAGCCGGTGAAGCTTTCTTT | CSASNLQGAGEAFF | - | TRBJ1-1 | TRBV20-1 | -
TGCAGCGTTGAGATTGTTGCCAGGCGCGGGGGCGGGGAGCTGTTTTTT | CSVEIVARRGGGELFF | - | TRBJ2-2 | TRBV29-1 | TRBD2
TGCGCCAGCAGTGAGTCAGGGGCGATGGCTTATGGCTACACCTTC | CASSESGAMAYGYTF | - | TRBJ1-2 | TRBV10-2 | -
TGTGCCAGCAGCCAAGGGACAGGGCTTTATGGCTACACCTTC | CASSQGTGLYGYTF | once | TRBJ1-2 | TRBV14 | TRBD1
TGTGCCAGCAGGAGAGATAACACCATATATTTT | CASRRDNTIYF | - | TRBJ1-3 | TRBV3-1/TRBV3-2 | -
TGTGCCAGCAGTTTGTTGGGGCCGTGGGATGAAAAACTGTTTTTT | CASSLLGPWDEKLFF | once | TRBJ1-4 | TRBV28 | -
TGCGCCAGCAGGCCTTTAGCTAACTATGGCTACACCTTC | CASRPLANYGYTF | - | TRBJ1-2 | TRBV5-1 | -
TGTGCCAGCAGCAAAGGGACAGGTGAGCAGTACTTC | CASSKGTGEQYF | many | TRBJ2-7 | TRBV21-1 | -
TGTGCCAGCCAGTCAGGGGTGGCTGAAGCTTTCTTT | CASQSGVAEAFF | few | TRBJ1-1 | TRBV27 | -
TGCAGCGTTGTCCGGACAGGGTCCTACGAGCAGTACTTC | CSVVRTGSYEQYF | once | TRBJ2-7 | TRBV29-1 | TRBD1
TGTGCCAGCAGCAAAGCGCCAGAGGACAGGGGCGATAGCTCTGGAAACACCATATATTTT | CASSKAPEDRGDSSGNTIYF | - | TRBJ1-3 | TRBV21-1 | -
TGTGCCAGCAGTCCCGCGGGGAATGAGCAGTTCTTC | CASSPAGNEQFF | - | TRBJ2-1 | TRBV2 | -
TGTGCCAGCAGCTGGACTAGCGGGGGGGGGAATACGCAGTATTTT | CASSWTSGGGNTQYF | once | TRBJ2-3 | TRBV27 | TRBD2
TGCGCCAGCAGCGAGACTAGCGGGGGGGCTGGCAATGAGCAGTTCTTC | CASSETSGGAGNEQFF | few | TRBJ2-1 | TRBV5-1 | TRBD2
TGTGCCAGTAGAACAAATAGCAATCAGCCCCAGCATTTT | CASRTNSNQPQHF | - | TRBJ1-5 | TRBV19 | -
TGTGCCAGTAGTGTTCAGGGCTCCCACACTGAAGCTTTCTTT | CASSVQGSHTEAFF | - | TRBJ1-1 | TRBV19 | -
TGTGCCAGCAGCTCAATCACCGGGGAGCTGTTTTTT | CASSSITGELFF | many | TRBJ2-2 | TRBV7-9 | -
TGTGCCAGTAGTGGGGACGGGAGAAACTATGGCTACACCTTC | CASSGDGRNYGYTF | - | TRBJ1-2 | TRBV19 | -
TGCGCCAGCAGCCAAGACAAGGCCCTAGTACGGGCTTTCTTT | CASSQDKALVRAFF | - | TRBJ1-1 | TRBV4-1 | -
TGTGCCAGCTCCCGTCTCCTAGCGGGTTCGCAGTATTTT | CASSRLLAGSQYF | - | TRBJ2-3 | TRBV12-3/TRBV12-4 | TRBD2
TGTGCCAGCAGCGTAGCAGGGTGGAACACTGAAGCTTTCTTT | CASSVAGWNTEAFF | - | TRBJ1-1 | TRBV9 | -
TGTGCCAGCAGTTACGGCGGGCTACTAGCAAATGAGCAGTTCTTC | CASSYGGLLANEQFF | - | TRBJ2-1 | TRBV6-2/TRBV6-3 | -
TGTGCCAGCAGCGTAGCAGGGTCCACTGAAGCTTTCTTT | CASSVAGSTEAFF | few | TRBJ1-1 | TRBV9 | -
TGTGCCACCAGTGGAGCACCCGGAGGGGGGGGGTCAGATACGCAGTATTTT | CATSGAPGGGGSDTQYF | - | TRBJ2-3 | TRBV24-1 | -
TGTGCCAGTAGTACCCCCCGAGGACAGGGGATGACCGGGGAGCTGTTTTTT | CASSTPRGQGMTGELFF | - | TRBJ2-2 | TRBV19 | TRBD1
TGTGCCAGCTCACCGCGCGGGGGGGCGGACGAGCAGTACTTC | CASSPRGGADEQYF | once | TRBJ2-7 | TRBV18 | TRBD2
TGTGCCAGCAATCCGGGACAGGGGTGGGATGAGCAGTTCTTC | CASNPGQGWDEQFF | - | TRBJ2-1 | TRBV6-5 | TRBD1
TGTGCCAGTAGTAGCAGGATTGAGAACTCCTACGAGCAGTACTTC | CASSSRIENSYEQYF | - | TRBJ2-7 | TRBV19 | -
TGTGCCAGCAGCGCCCCGGGACAGGGGAGAAAACTGTTTTTT | CASSAPGQGRKLFF | - | TRBJ1-4 | TRBV3-1/TRBV3-2 | TRBD1
TGTGCCAGTAGTCTTACCCAGACAGGGGAGGCTTTCTTT | CASSLTQTGEAFF | - | TRBJ1-1 | TRBV19 | TRBD1
TGTGCCAGCTCACCTGGGACAGGGAACTCAAGGGGCTACACCTTC | CASSPGTGNSRGYTF | few | TRBJ1-2 | TRBV18 | TRBD1
TGCGCCAGCAGCCAAGACTCCGGGACAGCCGCCTACGAGCAGTACTTC | CASSQDSGTAAYEQYF | - | TRBJ2-7 | TRBV4-1 | TRBD1
TGTGCCAGCAGTTTGCCAGGGGGCGGCTACACCTTC | CASSLPGGGYTF | - | TRBJ1-2 | TRBV12-3/TRBV12-4 | TRBD1
TGTGCCAGCAGCTTTGGGACAGACAAAAATCAGCCCCAGCATTTT | CASSFGTDKNQPQHF | once | TRBJ1-5 | TRBV7-6 | TRBD1
TGTGCCAGTAGGGACAGAGCTGGGGCCAACGTCCTGACTTTC | CASRDRAGANVLTF | - | TRBJ2-6 | TRBV19 | -
TGTGCCAGCAGCCAATTGGGGGGGGAAGCTTTCTTT | CASSQLGGEAFF | once | TRBJ1-1 | TRBV3-1/TRBV3-2 | -